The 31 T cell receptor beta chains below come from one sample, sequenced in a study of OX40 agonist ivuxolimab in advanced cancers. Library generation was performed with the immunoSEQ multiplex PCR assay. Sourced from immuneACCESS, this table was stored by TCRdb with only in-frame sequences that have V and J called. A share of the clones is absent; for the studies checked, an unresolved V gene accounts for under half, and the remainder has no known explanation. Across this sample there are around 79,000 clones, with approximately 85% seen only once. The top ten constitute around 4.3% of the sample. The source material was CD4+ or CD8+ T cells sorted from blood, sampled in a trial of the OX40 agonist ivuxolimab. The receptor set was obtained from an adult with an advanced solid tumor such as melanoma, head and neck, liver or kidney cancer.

The CDR3 reads CASSFLGQGEKLFF. In DNA, the CDR3 is TGTGCCAGCAGTTTTTTGGGACAGGGGGAAAAACTGTTTTTT. The genes are TRBV28 and TRBJ1-4, with TRBD1 matching 10 bases. CDR1 is MDHEN, CDR2 SYDVKM, per germline. V trimming: 3 bases; J trimming: 8 bases; junction bases outside the gene matches: 3. The CDR3 contains 14 residues. Full variable domain (rest looked up from reference TRBV28 and TRBJ1-4): DVKVTQSSRYLVKRTGEKVFLECVQDMDHENMFWYRQDPGLGLRLIYFSYDVKMKEKGDIPEGYSVSREKKERFSLILESASTNQTSMYLCASSFLGQGEKLFFGSGTQLSVL.

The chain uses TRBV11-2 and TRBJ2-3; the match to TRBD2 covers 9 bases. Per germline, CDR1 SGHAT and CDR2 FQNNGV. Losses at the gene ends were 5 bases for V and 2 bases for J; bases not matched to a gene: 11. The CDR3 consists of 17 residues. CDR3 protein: CASSRAGLAGSTDTQYF. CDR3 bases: TGTGCCAGCAGCCGGGCCGGTCTAGCGGGATCCACAGATACGCAGTATTTT.

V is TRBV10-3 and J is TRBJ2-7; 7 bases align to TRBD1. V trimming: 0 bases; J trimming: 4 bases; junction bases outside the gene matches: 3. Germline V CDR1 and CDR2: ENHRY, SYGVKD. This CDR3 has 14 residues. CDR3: CAISESPGQYEQYF. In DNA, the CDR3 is TGTGCCATCAGTGAGTCGCCGGGACAGTACGAGCAGTACTTC.

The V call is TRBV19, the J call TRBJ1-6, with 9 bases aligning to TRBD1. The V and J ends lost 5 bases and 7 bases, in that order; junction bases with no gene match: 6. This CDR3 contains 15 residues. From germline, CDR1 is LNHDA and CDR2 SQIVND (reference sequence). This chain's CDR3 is CASSEQGAENSPLHF. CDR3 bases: TGTGCCAGTAGTGAACAGGGGGCCGAAAATTCACCCCTCCACTTT.

The CDR3 region is CASSGGTSGNPGELFF. The CDR3 DNA follows: TGTGCCAGCAGCGGGGGGACTAGCGGGAATCCCGGGGAGCTGTTTTTT. The J gene is TRBJ2-2, the V gene TRBV5-4; 13 positions agree with TRBD2. Trimming took 4 bases from V and 6 from J; bases not matched to a gene: 6. The CDR3 runs to 16 residues. Germline-derived CDR1 and CDR2 are SGHNT and YYREEE (reference sequence). Using reference TRBV5-4 and TRBJ2-2 for the parts outside the CDR3, the full variable domain is ETGVTQSPTHLIKTRGQQVTLRCSSQSGHNTVSWYQQALGQGPQFIFQYYREEENGRGNFPPRFSGLQFPNYSSELNVNALELDDSALYLCASSGGTSGNPGELFFGEGSRLTVL.

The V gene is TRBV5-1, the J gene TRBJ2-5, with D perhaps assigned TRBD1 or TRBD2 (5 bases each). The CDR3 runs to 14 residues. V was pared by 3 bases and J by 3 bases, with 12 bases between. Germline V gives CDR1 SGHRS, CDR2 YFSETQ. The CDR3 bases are TGCGCCAGCAGCTGGGCGTTGGGGGAAGAGACCCAGTACTTC. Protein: CASSWALGEETQYF.

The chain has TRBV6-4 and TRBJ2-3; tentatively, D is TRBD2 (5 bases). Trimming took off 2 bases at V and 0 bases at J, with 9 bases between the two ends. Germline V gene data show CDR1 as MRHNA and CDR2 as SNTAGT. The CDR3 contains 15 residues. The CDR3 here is CASSDRPGSTDTQYF. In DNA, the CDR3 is TGTGCCAGCAGTGACCGGCCGGGGAGCACAGATACGCAGTATTTT.

The CDR3 DNA sequence: TGTGCCTCCCCGGACAGGGGCGGCGGAAACACCATATATTTT. It codes for CASPDRGGGNTIYF. The chain links TRBV30 to TRBJ1-3; TRBD1 agrees at 9 bases. CDR1 and CDR2 from the germline V gene are GTSNPN and SVGIG (reference sequence). J gave up 4 bases and V 7 bases, and 8 bases lay outside the gene matches. This CDR3 is built from 14 residues. The variable domain in full, completed from reference TRBV30 and TRBJ1-3, reads SQTIHQWPATLVQPVGSPLSLECTVEGTSNPNLYWYRQAAGRGLQLLFYSVGIGQISSEVPQNLSASRPQDRQFILSSKKLLLSDSGFYLCASPDRGGGNTIYFGEGSWLTVV.

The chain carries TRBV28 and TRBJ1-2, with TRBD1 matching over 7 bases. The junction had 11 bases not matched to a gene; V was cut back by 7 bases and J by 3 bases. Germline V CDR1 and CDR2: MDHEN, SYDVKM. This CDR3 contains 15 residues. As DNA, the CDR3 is TGTGCCAGCATGCTTACGGGACAGCCCTACTATGGCTACACCTTC. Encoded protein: CASMLTGQPYYGYTF.

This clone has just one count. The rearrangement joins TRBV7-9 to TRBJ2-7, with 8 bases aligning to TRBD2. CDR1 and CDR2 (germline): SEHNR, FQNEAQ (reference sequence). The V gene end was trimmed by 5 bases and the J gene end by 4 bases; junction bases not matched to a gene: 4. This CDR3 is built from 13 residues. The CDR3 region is CASSRTGGYEQYF. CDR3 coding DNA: TGTGCCAGCAGCCGTACGGGGGGGTACGAGCAGTACTTC.

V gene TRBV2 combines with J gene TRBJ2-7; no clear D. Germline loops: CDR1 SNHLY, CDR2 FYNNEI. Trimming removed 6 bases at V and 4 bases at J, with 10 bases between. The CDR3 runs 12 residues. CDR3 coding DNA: TGTGCCAGCAGCTTATCGAGGTACGAGCAGTACTTC. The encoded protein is CASSLSRYEQYF.

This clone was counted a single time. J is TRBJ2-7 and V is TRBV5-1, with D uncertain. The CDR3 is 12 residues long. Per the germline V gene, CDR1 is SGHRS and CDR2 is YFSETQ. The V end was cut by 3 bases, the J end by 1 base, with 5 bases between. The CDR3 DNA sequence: TGCGCCAGCAGCTCGCAGTCCTACGAGCAGTACTTC. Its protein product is CASSSQSYEQYF.

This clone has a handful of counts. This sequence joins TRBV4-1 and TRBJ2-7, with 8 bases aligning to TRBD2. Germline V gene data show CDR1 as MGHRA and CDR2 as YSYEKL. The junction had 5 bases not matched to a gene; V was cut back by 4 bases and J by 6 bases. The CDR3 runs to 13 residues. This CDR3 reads CASSPRTSSEQYF. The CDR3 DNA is TGCGCCAGCAGCCCTCGGACTAGCAGCGAGCAGTACTTC.

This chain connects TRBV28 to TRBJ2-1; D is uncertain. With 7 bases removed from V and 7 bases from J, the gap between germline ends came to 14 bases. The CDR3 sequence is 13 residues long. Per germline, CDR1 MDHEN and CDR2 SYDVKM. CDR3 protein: CASNEELINEQFF. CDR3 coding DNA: TGTGCCAGCAATGAAGAGCTCATAAATGAGCAGTTCTTC.

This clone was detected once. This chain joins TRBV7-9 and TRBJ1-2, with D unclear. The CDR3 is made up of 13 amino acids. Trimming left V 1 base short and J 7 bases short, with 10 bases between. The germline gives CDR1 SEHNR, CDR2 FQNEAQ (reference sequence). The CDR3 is CASSLVSESGYTF. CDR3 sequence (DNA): TGTGCCAGCAGCTTAGTAAGCGAGAGTGGCTACACCTTC.

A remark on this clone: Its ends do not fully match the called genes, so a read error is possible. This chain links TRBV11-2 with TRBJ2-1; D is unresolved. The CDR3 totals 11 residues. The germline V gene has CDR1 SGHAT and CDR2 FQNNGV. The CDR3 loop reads CAISFYNEQFF. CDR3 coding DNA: TGTGCCATCAGCTTCTACAATGAGCAGTTCTTC.

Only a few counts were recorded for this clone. The CDR3 DNA follows: TGTGCCTGGAGTCGAGGGGACTATGGCCTCACAGATACGCAGTATTTT. Protein sequence: CAWSRGDYGLTDTQYF. This sequence joins TRBV30 and TRBJ2-3, with TRBD2 identical over 7 bases. The CDR3 runs 16 residues. Germline V gene data show CDR1 as GTSNPN and CDR2 as SVGIG (reference sequence). With V trimmed by 2 bases and J by 2 bases, 10 bases remained unmatched.

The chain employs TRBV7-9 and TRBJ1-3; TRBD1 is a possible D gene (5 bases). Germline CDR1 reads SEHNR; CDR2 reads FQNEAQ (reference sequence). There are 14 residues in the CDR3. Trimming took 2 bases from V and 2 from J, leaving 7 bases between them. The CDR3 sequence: CASSLQGAGNTIYF. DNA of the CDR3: TGTGCCAGCAGCTTACAGGGAGCTGGAAACACCATATATTTT.

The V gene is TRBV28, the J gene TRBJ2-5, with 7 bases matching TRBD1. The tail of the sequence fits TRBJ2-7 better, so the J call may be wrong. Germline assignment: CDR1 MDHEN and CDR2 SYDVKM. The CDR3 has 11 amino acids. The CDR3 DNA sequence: TGTGCCAGCCGGGACAGCTACGAGCAGTACTTC. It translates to CASRDSYEQYF.

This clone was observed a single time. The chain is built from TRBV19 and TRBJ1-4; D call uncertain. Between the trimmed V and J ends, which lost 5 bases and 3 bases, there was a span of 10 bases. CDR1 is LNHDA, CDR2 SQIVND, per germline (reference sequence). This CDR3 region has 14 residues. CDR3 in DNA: TGTGCCAGTAGTTCGGGGAGACCTAATGAAAAACTGTTTTTT. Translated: CASSSGRPNEKLFF.

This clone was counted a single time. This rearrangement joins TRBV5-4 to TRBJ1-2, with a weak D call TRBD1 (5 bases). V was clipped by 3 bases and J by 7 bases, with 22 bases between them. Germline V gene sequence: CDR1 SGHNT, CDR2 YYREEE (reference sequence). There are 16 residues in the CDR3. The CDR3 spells CASSSSQDNYGSGYTF. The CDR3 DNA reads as TGTGCCAGCAGCTCCTCACAGGACAACTATGGGTCTGGCTACACCTTC.

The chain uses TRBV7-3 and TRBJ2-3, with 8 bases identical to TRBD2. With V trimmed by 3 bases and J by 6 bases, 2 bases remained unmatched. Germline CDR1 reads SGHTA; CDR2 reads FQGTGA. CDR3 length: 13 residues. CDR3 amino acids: CASSFSGSDTQYF. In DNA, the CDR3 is TGTGCCAGCAGCTTCAGCGGGAGTGATACGCAGTATTTT.

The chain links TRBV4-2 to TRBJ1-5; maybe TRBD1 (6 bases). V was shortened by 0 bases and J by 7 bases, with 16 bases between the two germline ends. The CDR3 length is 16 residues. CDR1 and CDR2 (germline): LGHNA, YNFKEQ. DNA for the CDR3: TGTGCCAGCAGCCAAGATTCGGGAGGGACAAGGCAGCCCCAGCATTTT. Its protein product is CASSQDSGGTRQPQHF.

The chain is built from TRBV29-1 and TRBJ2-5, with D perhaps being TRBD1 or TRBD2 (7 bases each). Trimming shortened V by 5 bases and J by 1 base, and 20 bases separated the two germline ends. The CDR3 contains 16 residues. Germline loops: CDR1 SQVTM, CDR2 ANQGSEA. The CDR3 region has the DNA TGCAGCGTTCAACCTAGGGGAGGGACAGTCCAAGAGACCCAGTACTTC. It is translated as CSVQPRGGTVQETQYF. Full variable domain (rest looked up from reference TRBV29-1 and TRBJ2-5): SAVISQKPSRDICQRGTSLTIQCQVDSQVTMMFWYRQQPGQSLTLIATANQGSEATYESGFVIDKFPISRPNLTFSTLTVSNMSPEDSSIYLCSVQPRGGTVQETQYFGPGTRLLVL.

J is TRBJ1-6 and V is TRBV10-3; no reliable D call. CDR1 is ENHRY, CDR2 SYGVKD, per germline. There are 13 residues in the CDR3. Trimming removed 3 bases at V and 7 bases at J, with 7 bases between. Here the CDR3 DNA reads TGTGCCATCAGTGATTTCGGGAATTCACCCCTCCACTTT. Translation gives CAISDFGNSPLHF.

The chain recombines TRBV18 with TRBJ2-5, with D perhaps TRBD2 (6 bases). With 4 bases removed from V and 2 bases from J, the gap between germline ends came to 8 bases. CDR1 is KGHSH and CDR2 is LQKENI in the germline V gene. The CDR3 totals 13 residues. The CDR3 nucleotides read TGTGCCAGCTCACGGGGGGAGCAAGAGACCCAGTACTTC. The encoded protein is CASSRGEQETQYF.

This chain's CDR3 is CASSLDPAREQYF. The CDR3 region has the DNA TGTGCCAGCAGCCTGGACCCCGCCCGCGAGCAGTACTTC. This chain links TRBV7-9 with TRBJ2-7; D is undetermined. This CDR3 contains 13 residues. Germline V gene data show CDR1 as SEHNR and CDR2 as FQNEAQ (reference sequence). Deletions cut 5 bases from V and 6 bases from J, with 14 bases between.

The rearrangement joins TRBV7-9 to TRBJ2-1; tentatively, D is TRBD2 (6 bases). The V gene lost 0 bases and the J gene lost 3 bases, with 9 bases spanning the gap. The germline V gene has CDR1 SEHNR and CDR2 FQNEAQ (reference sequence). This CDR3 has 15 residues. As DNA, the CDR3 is TGTGCCAGCAGCTTAGCAGCGGAGGGCTACAATGAGCAGTTCTTC. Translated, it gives CASSLAAEGYNEQFF.

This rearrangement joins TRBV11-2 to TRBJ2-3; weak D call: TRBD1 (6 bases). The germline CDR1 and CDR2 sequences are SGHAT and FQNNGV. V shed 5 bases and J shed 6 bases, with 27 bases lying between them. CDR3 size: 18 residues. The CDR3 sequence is CASSKQGWSHLGGDTQYF. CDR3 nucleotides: TGTGCCAGCAGCAAACAGGGATGGTCGCACCTCGGCGGGGATACGCAGTATTTT. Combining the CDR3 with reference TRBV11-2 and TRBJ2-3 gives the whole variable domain EAGVAQSPRYKIIEKRQSVAFWCNPISGHATLYWYQQILGQGPKLLIQFQNNGVVDDSQLPKDRFSAERLKGVDSTLKIQPAKLEDSAVYLCASSKQGWSHLGGDTQYFGPGTRLTVL.

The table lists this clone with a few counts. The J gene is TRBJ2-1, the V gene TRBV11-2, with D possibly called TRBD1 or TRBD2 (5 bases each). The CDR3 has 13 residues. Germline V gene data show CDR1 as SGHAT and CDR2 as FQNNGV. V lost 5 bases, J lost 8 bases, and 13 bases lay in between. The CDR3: CASSQSGQDEQFF. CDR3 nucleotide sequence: TGTGCCAGCAGCCAATCGGGGCAGGATGAGCAGTTCTTC.

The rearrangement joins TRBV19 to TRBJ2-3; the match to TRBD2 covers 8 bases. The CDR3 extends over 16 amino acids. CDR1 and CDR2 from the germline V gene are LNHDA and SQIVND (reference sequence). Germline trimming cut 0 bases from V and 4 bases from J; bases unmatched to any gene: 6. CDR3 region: CASSIDGAGEADTQYF. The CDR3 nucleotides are TGTGCCAGTAGTATAGATGGAGCGGGAGAGGCAGATACGCAGTATTTT.